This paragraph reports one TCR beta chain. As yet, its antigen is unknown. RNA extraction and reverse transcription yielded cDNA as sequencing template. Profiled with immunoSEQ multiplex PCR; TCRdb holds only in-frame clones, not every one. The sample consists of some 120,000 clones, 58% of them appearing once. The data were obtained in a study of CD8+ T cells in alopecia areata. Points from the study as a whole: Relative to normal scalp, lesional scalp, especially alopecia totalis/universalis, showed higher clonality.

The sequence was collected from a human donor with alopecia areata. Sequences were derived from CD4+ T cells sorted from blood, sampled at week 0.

The CDR3 spells CASSRGQGAWEAEAFF. For the CDR3, the DNA is TGTGCCAGCAGCCGGGGCCAAGGGGCCTGGGAGGCTGAAGCTTTCTTT. The V and J genes are TRBV5-4 and TRBJ1-1, with D possibly being TRBD1 (5 bases). Trimming left V 4 bases short and J 6 bases short, with 22 bases between. Germline lookup yields CDR1 SGHNT and CDR2 YYREEE (reference sequence). CDR3 length: 16 residues.